One sample yielded the 2 T cell receptor beta chains listed below, sequenced in a study of patients and donors after allogeneic stem cell transplantation. TCRdb used MiXCR to reprocess the RT-PCR reads, holding one entry per CDR3 protein. Of about a million distinct CDR3 sequences listed, 15% to 20% are singletons. The sequenced sample was blood, either unsorted or a sorted T cell fraction (not recorded which). These receptors were taken from a human donor who was either an allogeneic HSCT recipient or a stem cell or donor lymphocyte infusion donor (not recorded which). It is not recorded whose cells these are; they may come from a transplant donor.

The V and J genes are TRBV19 and TRBJ2-6; 10 bases are shared with TRBD1. There are 17 residues in the CDR3. The germline V gene encodes CDR1 LNHDA and CDR2 SQIVND (reference sequence). J gave up 3 bases and V 6 bases, and 8 bases lay outside the gene matches. CDR3 DNA: TGTGCCAGTAGCCCAAGGGACAGGGGTTATGGGGCCAACGTCCTGACTTTC. Encoded protein: CASSPRDRGYGANVLTF.

This clonotype was observed a handful of times. The CDR3 nucleotides are TGCAGCGTTGAGACACCGAACACTGAAGCTTTCTTT. Its protein is CSVETPNTEAFF. The V and J genes are TRBV29-1 and TRBJ1-1, with unresolved D. The CDR3 totals 12 residues. The ends were cut back, 3 bases at V and 1 base at J, with 6 bases in the middle. Germline CDR1 SQVTM, CDR2 ANQGSEA.